One sample yielded the 8 T cell receptor beta chains listed below, sequenced in a study of T cells in Graves' hyperthyroidism and ophthalmopathy. RNA transcripts provided the source from which TCR beta CDR3 regions were amplified. With the HTBI primer set, the TCR CDR3 went through a first round of RT-PCR. MiXCR was run by TCRdb on the multiplex PCR reads, yielding one entry per CDR3 protein. The sample records approximately 480,000 distinct CDR3 sequences, around 21% being singletons. Source material: blood. These receptors originate from a young man with Graves' hyperthyroidism.

This clonotype came up many times. The rearrangement links TRBV29-1 to TRBJ1-1, with D unresolved. The CDR3 length is 14 residues. V dropped 5 bases and J dropped 8 bases, with 21 bases sitting between them. Per germline, CDR1 SQVTM and CDR2 ANQGSEA. DNA of the CDR3: TGCAGCGTTCTCACTGGTGGAGGGCCATCGGAAGCTTTCTTT. This sequence encodes CSVLTGGGPSEAFF.

This clonotype occurred a few times. It may be a read error: a sequence one base away is much more abundant. The chain links TRBV20-1 to TRBJ2-5; possibly TRBD1 or TRBD2 for D (5 bases each). The CDR3 totals 11 residues. CDR1 is DFQATT and CDR2 is SNEGSKA in the germline V gene (reference sequence). CDR3 in amino acids: CSANLKGTKYF. The CDR3 DNA sequence: TGCAGTGCCAACCTGAAGGGGACCAAGTACTTC.

This clonotype was seen many times. CDR3 sequence reads: CASSEVSSVQGTGYTF. Written as DNA, the CDR3 is TGTGCCAGCAGTGAAGTGTCCTCGGTACAGGGGACTGGCTACACCTTC. This chain links TRBV6-1 with TRBJ1-2, with 7 positions matching TRBD1. The V gene's germline CDR1 is MNHNS and CDR2 SASEGT. Germline trimming cut 1 base from V and 7 bases from J; bases unmatched to any gene: 12. The CDR3 runs 16 residues.

The chain recombines TRBV11-2 with TRBJ2-5; D gene uncertain. V was trimmed by 2 bases and J by 1 base, leaving 20 bases between them. The CDR3 covers 18 residues. Germline V gene sequence: CDR1 SGHAT, CDR2 FQNNGV. CDR3 bases: TGTGCCAGCAGCTTAATCTCCATAGGCAGGCCCCCCCAAGAGACCCAGTACTTC. It encodes CASSLISIGRPPQETQYF.

This clonotype was seen ten or more times. The rearrangement links TRBV28 to TRBJ1-2; D is unclear. CDR1 and CDR2 from the germline V gene are MDHEN and SYDVKM. The CDR3 spans 12 residues. The V and J ends lost 3 bases and 7 bases respectively, with 9 bases between them. CDR3 amino acids: CASSLRKFGYTF. DNA of the CDR3: TGTGCCAGCAGTTTGAGGAAGTTTGGCTACACCTTC.

This clonotype was observed many times. The chain carries TRBV7-3 and TRBJ1-1; 9 bases are a match to TRBD1. Germline CDR1 reads SGHTA; CDR2 reads FQGTGA. Unmatched junction bases numbered 4, after V lost 5 bases and J lost 3 bases. The CDR3 extends over 14 amino acids. The CDR3 reads CASSITGGHTEAFF. The CDR3 DNA reads TGTGCCAGCAGCATTACAGGGGGCCACACTGAAGCTTTCTTT.

This rearrangement joins TRBV11-3 to TRBJ2-7; TRBD2 agrees at 9 bases. The CDR3 is made up of 14 amino acids. Germline V gene data show CDR1 as SGHNT and CDR2 as YENEEA. Trimming cost V 3 bases and J 7 bases; bases outside gene matches: 7. CDR3: CASSFSGGNWEQYF. Here the CDR3 DNA reads TGTGCCAGCAGCTTCAGCGGGGGGAATTGGGAGCAGTACTTC.

Notes on this clonotype: Sequence at one end of the junction differs from germline and may be a read error. The genes are TRBV28 and TRBJ1-1; D perhaps matches TRBD1 (5 bases). The germline V gene has CDR1 MDHEN and CDR2 SYDVKM. This CDR3 has 14 amino acids. The DNA of the CDR3 is TGTGCCAGCAGTTGTGGACATTTGAACACTGAAGCTTGCTTT. Amino acids: CASSCGHLNTEACF.